This T cell receptor (beta chain) came from a study of T cell repertoires in cytomegalovirus infection. Across the whole study: CMV epitopes in the study were HLA-C-restricted (recently identified) and HLA-B-restricted (well studied).

This clonotype showed up just a few times. What it recognizes is unknown. TCRdb redid the calling of the reads with MiXCR, one entry per CDR3 protein. The data contain 110,000 or so distinct CDR3 sequences, 30% to 35% of them singletons. Material: CD8+ T cells from cultured PBMCs, obtained from culture after CMV antigen stimulation. The source is a human donor in good health (CMV status not recorded). Some clones in this sample may be carry-over from other donors' samples.

Here the CDR3 DNA reads TGTGCCAGCAGCTTGGCGTCCGGGACTGACAGACCCTACGAGCAGTACTTC. Amino acids: CASSLASGTDRPYEQYF. This sequence joins TRBV5-8 and TRBJ2-7; possibly TRBD2 for D (6 bases). V lost 0 bases to trimming and J lost 2 bases, with 18 bases between them. This CDR3 region has 17 residues. Germline lookup yields CDR1 SGHTS and CDR2 YDEGEE.